This T cell receptor beta chain was recorded in a study of blood T cells in healthy people across ages. Germline V gene data show CDR1 as DFQATT and CDR2 as SNEGSKA (reference sequence). V was pared by 2 bases and J by 2 bases, with 15 bases of the junction left unmatched. CDR3 length: 18 amino acids. The use of a sample-barcoded 5' primer and a J-beta primer mix characterized a second PCR of 7 to 11 cycles. TCRdb processed the 5' RACE reads anew with MiXCR; each CDR3 protein has one entry. The table has around 580,000 distinct CDR3 sequences, roughly 48% seen once. This chain uses TRBV20-1 with TRBJ2-1, with TRBD1 identical over 7 bases. Sequencing was done on a sample of blood. The TCR comes from a man older than 75 in good health. The CDR3 protein is CSARTLPSDRVTYNEQFF. CDR3 DNA: TGCAGTGCTAGAACGTTACCTAGTGACAGGGTCACCTACAATGAGCAGTTCTTC.